What follows are 27 T cell receptor beta chains derived from one specimen sequenced in a study of beta chain features in type 1 diabetes. All of the isolated RNA was reverse transcribed, so expressed TCRB transcripts were sequenced. Profiling relied on immunoSEQ multiplex PCR, and the TCRdb table lists in-frame clones only, not all of them. The table has about 410,000 clones, about 15% seen once; the top ten hold less than 0.04%. Sequencing was carried out using naive CD4+ T cells from blood. The receptors here all came from a man aged 25-45 years in good health.

This sequence joins TRBV30 and TRBJ2-3; D remains unclear. The CDR3 loop spans 14 amino acids. The V gene's germline CDR1 is GTSNPN and CDR2 SVGIG (reference sequence). With 2 bases removed from V and 6 bases from J, the gap between germline ends came to 15 bases. The CDR3 spells CAWSRNGKSDTQYF. The CDR3 coding sequence is TGTGCCTGGAGTAGAAATGGGAAATCGGATACGCAGTATTTT. The full variable domain, completed using reference TRBV30 and TRBJ2-3, is SQTIHQWPATLVQPVGSPLSLECTVEGTSNPNLYWYRQAAGRGLQLLFYSVGIGQISSEVPQNLSASRPQDRQFILSSKKLLLSDSGFYLCAWSRNGKSDTQYFGPGTRLTVL.

This rearrangement joins TRBV9 to TRBJ1-6; TRBD1 matches 8 bases. With V trimmed by 0 bases and J by 9 bases, 2 bases remained unmatched. Germline V gene data show CDR1 as SGDLS and CDR2 as YYNGEE. CDR3 length: 14 residues. The CDR3 is CASSVGTGSSPLHF. The CDR3 DNA sequence: TGTGCCAGCAGCGTAGGGACAGGGAGTTCACCCCTCCACTTT.

The rearrangement uses TRBV19 and TRBJ2-1; 11 bases fit TRBD1. CDR1 is LNHDA and CDR2 is SQIVND in the germline V gene (reference sequence). The CDR3 extends over 15 amino acids. V lost 9 bases, J lost 4 bases, and 8 bases stayed unmatched. The CDR3 sequence: CASTRTGGNYNEQFF. CDR3 bases: TGTGCCAGCACCCGGACAGGGGGCAATTACAATGAGCAGTTCTTC.

This clone was counted only a few times. This sample also contains other DNA sequences that code for the same CDR3. The chain couples TRBV7-2 to TRBJ2-3; 9 bases line up with TRBD2. Germline-derived CDR1 and CDR2 are SGHTA and FQGNSA. This CDR3 is built from 15 residues. J gave up 1 base and V 5 bases, and 4 bases lay outside the gene matches. CDR3 DNA sequence: TGTGCCAGCAGCCCACGACTAGCGGGCACAGATACGCAGTATTTT. This sequence encodes CASSPRLAGTDTQYF.

This clone has more than one count but fewer than ten. V gene TRBV2 combines with J gene TRBJ2-4; D is uncertain. V was pared by 6 bases and J by 8 bases, with 8 bases between. Germline values: CDR1 SNHLY, CDR2 FYNNEI. The CDR3 has 11 residues. As DNA, the CDR3 is TGTGCCAGCAGCTGGACCGACATTCAGTACTTC. Its protein is CASSWTDIQYF.

This clone was counted between two and nine times. The rearrangement links TRBV5-1 to TRBJ1-1; D ambiguous. The CDR3 loop spans 14 amino acids. The V end lost 3 bases, the J end lost 0 bases, and 9 bases lay between the germline ends. The germline gives CDR1 SGHRS, CDR2 YFSETQ. CDR3 sequence (DNA): TGCGCCAGCAGCTCGCTAAGGGTGAACACTGAAGCTTTCTTT. Encoded protein: CASSSLRVNTEAFF.

The CDR3 loop is CASSQGLAGPTDTQYF. CDR3 nucleotides: TGTGCCAGCAGCCAAGGACTAGCGGGACCAACAGATACGCAGTATTTT. This chain joins TRBV14 and TRBJ2-3; 11 nucleotides match TRBD2. This CDR3 is 16 amino acids long. Germline CDR1 reads SGHDN; CDR2 reads FVKESK. The trim removed 1 base at V and 3 bases at J, leaving 3 bases unmatched.

This clone has more than one count but fewer than ten. The gene calls are TRBV11-2 and TRBJ2-5, with D perhaps matching TRBD2 (6 bases). The CDR3 length is 13 residues. Deletions cut 2 bases from V and 5 bases from J, with 9 bases between. CDR1 is SGHAT, CDR2 FQNNGV, per germline. The CDR3, as DNA: TGTGCCAGCAGCTTAAGCGGGTCGGAGACCCAGTACTTC. Amino acid sequence: CASSLSGSETQYF. The variable domain in full, with the rest retrieved from reference TRBV11-2 and TRBJ2-5, is EAGVAQSPRYKIIEKRQSVAFWCNPISGHATLYWYQQILGQGPKLLIQFQNNGVVDDSQLPKDRFSAERLKGVDSTLKIQPAKLEDSAVYLCASSLSGSETQYFGPGTRLLVL.

The chain couples TRBV7-8 to TRBJ1-3; D gene uncertain. CDR3 size: 14 residues. The V gene's germline CDR1 is SGHVS and CDR2 FQNEAQ. Trimming removed 1 base at V and 2 bases at J, with 6 bases between. In DNA form, the CDR3 reads TGTGCCAGCAGCTTAGGAAGCACTGGAAACACCATATATTTT. This codes for CASSLGSTGNTIYF.

This clone was counted only a few times. The chain's CDR3 is CASQRETYNEQFF. The CDR3 nucleotides are TGTGCCAGCCAGCGGGAAACCTACAATGAGCAGTTCTTC. The chain combines TRBV2 with TRBJ2-1; 7 nucleotides match TRBD2. Germline trimming cut 8 bases from V and 2 bases from J; bases unmatched to any gene: 3. In germline, CDR1 is SNHLY, CDR2 FYNNEI. The CDR3 extends over 13 amino acids.

The gene calls are TRBV14 and TRBJ2-3; D gene unclear. With 0 bases removed from V and 2 bases from J, the gap between germline ends came to 9 bases. Germline V lookup: CDR1 SGHDN, CDR2 FVKESK. The CDR3 is made up of 15 amino acids. The DNA for the CDR3 is TGTGCCAGCAGCCAAGATTTCCGGATCACAGATACGCAGTATTTT. Protein product: CASSQDFRITDTQYF. Variable domain in full (rest from reference TRBV14 and TRBJ2-3): EAGVTQFPSHSVIEKGQTVTLRCDPISGHDNLYWYRRVMGKEIKFLLHFVKESKQDESGMPNNRFLAERTGGTYSTLKVQPAELEDSGVYFCASSQDFRITDTQYFGPGTRLTVL.

This clone was recorded a few times. This sequence joins TRBV30 and TRBJ1-2; D is unclear. Germline assignment: CDR1 GTSNPN and CDR2 SVGIG (reference sequence). Deletions cut 4 bases from V and 4 bases from J, with 16 bases between. The CDR3 has 14 residues. CDR3 loop: CAWKDRGGSYGYTF. In nucleotides, the CDR3 is TGTGCCTGGAAAGACCGAGGAGGGTCCTATGGCTACACCTTC.

This chain uses TRBV7-2 with TRBJ2-5, with D possibly being TRBD2 (5 bases). V lost 5 bases to trimming and J lost 2 bases, with 12 bases between them. The germline gives CDR1 SGHTA, CDR2 FQGNSA. This CDR3 is built from 14 residues. The CDR3 spells CASSHRRVQETQYF. CDR3 nucleotides: TGTGCCAGCAGCCACCGGCGGGTACAAGAGACCCAGTACTTC.

V gene TRBV30 combines with J gene TRBJ2-1; TRBD2 matches 10 bases. Trimming cost V 2 bases and J 5 bases; bases outside gene matches: 12. Germline CDR1 is GTSNPN and CDR2 is SVGIG (reference sequence). The CDR3 has 17 residues. The DNA of the CDR3 is TGTGCCTGGAGTCGGTACCTAGCGGGAGAAAGGGACAATGAGCAGTTCTTC. This sequence encodes CAWSRYLAGERDNEQFF.

In its sample, this clone was seen a few times. Here the CDR3 reads CASSLGRETQYF. The CDR3 DNA reads TGTGCCAGCAGCTTAGGACGGGAGACCCAGTACTTC. V and J are TRBV7-9 and TRBJ2-5; no clear D gene. The CDR3 has 12 residues. V was trimmed by 1 base and J by 5 bases, leaving 5 bases between them. CDR1 and CDR2 from the germline V gene are SEHNR and FQNEAQ (reference sequence).

This clone came up once. The chain uses TRBV14 and TRBJ1-2; the D is unclear. From germline, CDR1 is SGHDN and CDR2 FVKESK. The CDR3 contains 13 residues. V dropped 3 bases and J dropped 8 bases, with 13 bases sitting between them. CDR3 in amino acids: CASSQDLVVGYTF. CDR3 in DNA: TGTGCCAGCAGCCAGGACTTGGTGGTCGGCTACACCTTC.

This clone was counted a few times. The rearrangement uses TRBV14 and TRBJ1-1; 8 nucleotides match TRBD1. Trimming removed 6 bases from V and 9 bases from J; junction bases left unmatched: 9. Germline CDR1 reads SGHDN; CDR2 reads FVKESK. The CDR3 runs 13 residues. CDR3 sequence reads: CASSYGTGTKAFF. The CDR3 nucleotides read TGTGCCAGCAGTTATGGGACAGGTACCAAAGCTTTCTTT.

The J gene is TRBJ2-6, the V gene TRBV30; D remains unclear. Germline CDR1 is GTSNPN and CDR2 is SVGIG (reference sequence). Deletions cut 8 bases from V and 10 bases from J, with 12 bases between. The CDR3 runs 11 residues. As DNA, the CDR3 is TGTGCCATAGTACGGACGAACGTCCTGACTTTC. The encoded protein is CAIVRTNVLTF.

The chain is built from TRBV5-6 and TRBJ2-3; D not resolved. CDR3 length: 13 residues. V shed 4 bases and J shed 2 bases, with 8 bases lying between them. Germline CDR1 SGHDT, CDR2 YYEEEE. This CDR3 is CASSPRDTDTQYF. CDR3 sequence (DNA): TGTGCCAGCAGCCCTCGAGACACAGATACGCAGTATTTT. The whole variable domain, filled in from reference TRBV5-6 and TRBJ2-3, reads DAGVTQSPTHLIKTRGQQVTLRCSPKSGHDTVSWYQQALGQGPQFIFQYYEEEERQRGNFPDRFSGHQFPNYSSELNVNALLLGDSALYLCASSPRDTDTQYFGPGTRLTVL.

The V call is TRBV30, the J call TRBJ2-2; D remains ambiguous. V was clipped by 0 bases and J by 3 bases, with 8 bases between them. Germline V gene sequence: CDR1 GTSNPN, CDR2 SVGIG (reference sequence). This CDR3 is built from 14 residues. The CDR3 DNA is TGTGCCTGGAGTGTACGGACGGACACCGGGGAGCTGTTTTTT. Its translation: CAWSVRTDTGELFF.

This clone was detected a few times. This sequence joins TRBV7-2 and TRBJ2-7; 8 nucleotides match TRBD1. The CDR3 extends over 15 amino acids. Germline V gene sequence: CDR1 SGHTA, CDR2 FQGNSA. Unmatched junction bases numbered 8, after V lost 4 bases and J lost 3 bases. The CDR3 nucleotides read TGTGCCAGCAGCTCCGACAGGGGATCCCACTACGAGCAGTACTTC. This encodes CASSSDRGSHYEQYF.

In this sample, this clone turned up a few times. This sequence joins TRBV4-3 and TRBJ2-7, with 8 bases lining up with TRBD2. Germline V lookup: CDR1 LGHNA, CDR2 YSLEER. The CDR3 is 16 residues long. Trimming removed 4 bases from V and 0 bases from J; junction bases left unmatched: 8. The CDR3: CASSRATSGSSYEQYF. The CDR3 DNA reads TGCGCCAGCAGCCGAGCTACTAGCGGTAGCTCCTACGAGCAGTACTTC.

This sequence joins TRBV21-1 and TRBJ1-3. TRBV21-1 represents a pseudogene. The CDR3 contains 16 residues. CDR3 bases: TGTGCCAGCAGCAAAGCTGTCTCCCTAGTTGGAAACACCATATATTTT. Its protein product is CASSKAVSLVGNTIYF.

The V and J genes are TRBV7-9 and TRBJ2-5; perhaps TRBD1 as D (5 bases). Germline-derived CDR1 and CDR2 are SEHNR and FQNEAQ (reference sequence). The CDR3 runs 12 residues. V gave up 3 bases and J gave up 9 bases, with 11 bases separating them. DNA of the CDR3: TGTGCCAGCAGCTTGGACCTAGGGGCCCAGTACTTC. Translation: CASSLDLGAQYF.

This clone was counted between two and nine times. The rearrangement links TRBV7-9 to TRBJ2-1, with D possibly TRBD2 on 6 matching bases. CDR1 is SEHNR and CDR2 is FQNEAQ in the germline V gene (reference sequence). The CDR3 loop spans 15 amino acids. Between the trimmed V and J ends, which lost 5 bases and 3 bases, there was a span of 14 bases. Here the CDR3 DNA reads TGTGCCAGCAGCAACGGGAGAGTGGGCTACAATGAGCAGTTCTTC. Residues: CASSNGRVGYNEQFF.

On this clone: This may be a read error: a much more frequent sequence differs by one nucleotide. Other DNA sequences in this sample translate to the same CDR3. In DNA form, the CDR3 reads TGTGCCAGCAGCCTCAGCACAGATACGCAGTATTTT. It yields the protein CASSLSTDTQYF. The V call is TRBV11-3, the J call TRBJ2-3, with D unclear. The V and J ends lost 5 bases and 0 bases respectively, with 3 bases between them. The germline CDR1 and CDR2 sequences are SGHNT and YENEEA. This CDR3 has 12 residues. The variable domain in full, with the rest retrieved from reference TRBV11-3 and TRBJ2-3, is EAGVVQSPRYKIIEKKQPVAFWCNPISGHNTLYWYLQNLGQGPELLIRYENEEAVDDSQLPKDRFSAERLKGVDSTLKIQPAELGDSAVYLCASSLSTDTQYFGPGTRLTVL.

This clone turned up a few times. The chain carries TRBV5-1 and TRBJ2-3; 8 nucleotides match TRBD1. The CDR3 spans 15 residues. After removal of 4 bases from V and 2 bases from J, the junction contained 6 bases not matched to a gene. Germline V gives CDR1 SGHRS, CDR2 YFSETQ. The CDR3 DNA reads as TGCGCCAGCAGCCCTGGACAGGGTTACACAGATACGCAGTATTTT. Amino acid sequence: CASSPGQGYTDTQYF. Together with reference TRBV5-1 and TRBJ2-3, the CDR3 gives the full variable domain: KAGVTQTPRYLIKTRGQQVTLSCSPISGHRSVSWYQQTPGQGLQFLFEYFSETQRNKGNFPGRFSGRQFSNSRSEMNVSTLELGDSALYLCASSPGQGYTDTQYFGPGTRLTVL.